The 14 T cell receptor beta chains given below trace back to one sample, sequenced in a study of blood T cell repertoires in COVID-19. The assay was immunoSEQ multiplex PCR, and TCRdb's table has in-frame clones only and misses some. The sample has 250,000 or so clones; about four fifths are singletons. Sequenced sample: peripheral blood. The receptors were gathered from a man in his thirties or forties who had recovered from COVID-19.

The J gene is TRBJ2-5, the V gene TRBV5-4; D might be TRBD2 (6 bases). Germline CDR1 SGHNT, CDR2 YYREEE (reference sequence). The CDR3 covers 14 residues. V lost 4 bases to trimming and J lost 4 bases, with 14 bases between them. The CDR3 DNA reads TGTGCCAGCAGCCGTGGGGGGTCTGGAGAGACCCAGTACTTC. Translating it yields CASSRGGSGETQYF.

The CDR3 sequence is CASSLWGLGKYGYTF. CDR3 nucleotide sequence: TGTGCCAGCAGCTTGTGGGGCCTGGGGAAGTATGGCTACACCTTC. The chain joins TRBV5-4 to TRBJ1-2; D possibly corresponds to TRBD1 (5 bases). This CDR3 has 15 amino acids. Trimming stripped 1 base from V and 5 bases from J, with 15 bases between. Germline assignment: CDR1 SGHNT and CDR2 YYREEE (reference sequence).

J is TRBJ1-6 and V is TRBV2, with TRBD1 matching 8 bases. Germline CDR1 is SNHLY and CDR2 is FYNNEI. The CDR3 runs 14 residues. Germline trimming cut 6 bases from V and 6 bases from J; bases unmatched to any gene: 4. CDR3 protein: CASRGDRGNSPLHF. In DNA, the CDR3 is TGTGCCAGCAGGGGCGACAGGGGTAATTCACCCCTCCACTTT.

The rearrangement uses TRBV10-3 and TRBJ2-3, with 8 nucleotides matching TRBD2. Germline V gene lookup returns CDR1 ENHRY and CDR2 SYGVKD. The ends lost 0 bases at V and 3 bases at J; junction bases unmatched: 2. The CDR3 totals 15 residues. This chain's CDR3 is CAISESPSGTDTQYF. The DNA for the CDR3 is TGTGCCATCAGTGAGTCGCCTAGCGGGACAGATACGCAGTATTTT.

The genes are TRBV29-1 and TRBJ1-1; D unclear. This CDR3 is built from 11 residues. The V end lost 4 bases, the J end lost 3 bases, and 6 bases lay between the germline ends. Germline values: CDR1 SQVTM, CDR2 ANQGSEA. DNA for the CDR3: TGCAGCGTTGGGCAGTACACTGAAGCTTTCTTT. This encodes CSVGQYTEAFF.

This chain uses TRBV7-6 with TRBJ2-3; the match to TRBD2 covers 7 bases. Germline CDR1 SGHVS, CDR2 FNYEAQ. The CDR3 extends over 16 amino acids. The ends lost 4 bases at V and 0 bases at J; junction bases unmatched: 7. CDR3 DNA sequence: TGTGCCAGCAGCTCCGATGTGCGGGGGAGCACAGATACGCAGTATTTT. Protein product: CASSSDVRGSTDTQYF.

The chain links TRBV7-9 to TRBJ2-6; D gene ambiguous. Germline V gene lookup returns CDR1 SEHNR and CDR2 FQNEAQ (reference sequence). Trimming shortened V by 2 bases and J by 0 bases, and 5 bases separated the two germline ends. CDR3 length: 15 residues. Here the CDR3 reads CASSLTRSGANVLTF. The CDR3 coding sequence is TGTGCCAGCAGCTTAACTCGCTCTGGGGCCAACGTCCTGACTTTC.

The J gene is TRBJ2-2, the V gene TRBV5-4; TRBD1 might be the D (5 bases). Germline lookup yields CDR1 SGHNT and CDR2 YYREEE (reference sequence). There are 15 residues in the CDR3. V was pared by 4 bases and J by 6 bases, with 16 bases between. This CDR3 reads CASSNPWTSPGELFF. CDR3 sequence (DNA): TGTGCCAGCAGCAACCCGTGGACATCCCCCGGGGAGCTGTTTTTT.

The J gene is TRBJ1-4, the V gene TRBV11-2; D uncertain. CDR3 length equals 14 residues. Germline V CDR1 and CDR2: SGHAT, FQNNGV. V was pared by 3 bases and J by 12 bases, with 17 bases between. The CDR3 DNA follows: TGTGCCAGCAGCTTTAGAGCGGCCTACGGGGAACTGTTTTTT. The encoded protein is CASSFRAAYGELFF.

This clone appeared a single time. This chain links TRBV19 with TRBJ1-2; TRBD1 aligns across 9 bases. The V and J ends lost 6 bases and 7 bases, in that order; junction bases with no gene match: 12. The CDR3 totals 15 residues. Germline lookup yields CDR1 LNHDA and CDR2 SQIVND (reference sequence). The CDR3 here is CASRTGTGILGGYTF. CDR3 sequence (DNA): TGTGCCAGTAGGACCGGGACAGGGATTCTTGGTGGCTACACCTTC.

This chain links TRBV7-8 with TRBJ1-2; D is unresolved. Germline CDR1 and CDR2: SGHVS and FQNEAQ. The CDR3 extends over 15 amino acids. With 5 bases removed from V and 2 bases from J, the gap between germline ends came to 15 bases. The CDR3 DNA sequence: TGTGCCAGCAGCCCTACTCTTACAGTGAACTATGGCTACACCTTC. This gives the protein CASSPTLTVNYGYTF.

CDR3 nucleotides: TGTGCCACGCCCATGGCACACAATGAGCAGTTCTTC. Protein sequence: CATPMAHNEQFF. The gene calls are TRBV24-1 and TRBJ2-1, with D uncertain. The V and J ends lost 10 bases and 5 bases respectively, with 11 bases between them. Germline CDR1 reads KGHDR; CDR2 reads SFDVKD. The CDR3 spans 12 residues.

This clone has a handful of counts. This chain connects TRBV7-6 to TRBJ2-5; TRBD2 might be the D (5 bases). The V gene lost 1 base and the J gene lost 4 bases, with 13 bases spanning the gap. Germline assignment: CDR1 SGHVS and CDR2 FNYEAQ. The CDR3 length is 15 residues. CDR3 protein: CASSLEAGGRETQYF. CDR3 bases: TGTGCCAGCAGCTTAGAGGCTGGAGGAAGAGAGACCCAGTACTTC.

The chain couples TRBV5-1 to TRBJ2-5, with a tentative D call TRBD2 (6 bases). This CDR3 spans 15 amino acids. Germline V lookup: CDR1 SGHRS, CDR2 YFSETQ. Trimming took 0 bases from V and 2 from J, leaving 11 bases between them. The CDR3 coding sequence is TGCGCCAGCAGCTTGGGACTAGGGATACAAGAGACCCAGTACTTC. Translated: CASSLGLGIQETQYF. The whole variable domain, remainder taken from reference TRBV5-1 and TRBJ2-5, is KAGVTQTPRYLIKTRGQQVTLSCSPISGHRSVSWYQQTPGQGLQFLFEYFSETQRNKGNFPGRFSGRQFSNSRSEMNVSTLELGDSALYLCASSLGLGIQETQYFGPGTRLLVL.